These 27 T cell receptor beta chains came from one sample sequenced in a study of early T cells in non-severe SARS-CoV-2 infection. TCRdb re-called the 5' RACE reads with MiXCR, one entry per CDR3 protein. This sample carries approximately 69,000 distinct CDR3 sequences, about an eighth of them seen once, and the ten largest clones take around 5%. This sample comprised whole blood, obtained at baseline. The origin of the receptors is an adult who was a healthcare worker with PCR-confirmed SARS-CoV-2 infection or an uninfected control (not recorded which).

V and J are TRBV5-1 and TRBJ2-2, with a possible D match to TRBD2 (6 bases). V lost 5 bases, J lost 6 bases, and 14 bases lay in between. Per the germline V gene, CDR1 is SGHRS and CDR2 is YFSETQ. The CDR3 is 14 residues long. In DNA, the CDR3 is TGCGCCAGCAGACCCCCCGGGAGCGCCGGGGAGCTGTTTTTT. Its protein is CASRPPGSAGELFF. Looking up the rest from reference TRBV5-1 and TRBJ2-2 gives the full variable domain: KAGVTQTPRYLIKTRGQQVTLSCSPISGHRSVSWYQQTPGQGLQFLFEYFSETQRNKGNFPGRFSGRQFSNSRSEMNVSTLELGDSALYLCASRPPGSAGELFFGEGSRLTVL.

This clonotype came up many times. CDR3 loop: CAISGERLAGTDTQYF. The CDR3 coding sequence is TGTGCCATCAGTGGCGAGCGGCTAGCCGGCACAGATACGCAGTATTTT. This chain joins TRBV10-3 and TRBJ2-3, with D possibly being TRBD2 (5 bases). V lost 4 bases to trimming and J lost 1 base, with 15 bases between them. This CDR3 region has 16 residues. The germline V gene encodes CDR1 ENHRY and CDR2 SYGVKD.

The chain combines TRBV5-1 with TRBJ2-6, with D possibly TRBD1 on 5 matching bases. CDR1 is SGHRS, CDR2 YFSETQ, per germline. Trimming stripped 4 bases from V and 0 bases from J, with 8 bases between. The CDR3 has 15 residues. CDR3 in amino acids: CASSKGISGANVLTF. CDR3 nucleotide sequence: TGCGCCAGCAGCAAGGGGATCTCTGGGGCCAACGTCCTGACTTTC.

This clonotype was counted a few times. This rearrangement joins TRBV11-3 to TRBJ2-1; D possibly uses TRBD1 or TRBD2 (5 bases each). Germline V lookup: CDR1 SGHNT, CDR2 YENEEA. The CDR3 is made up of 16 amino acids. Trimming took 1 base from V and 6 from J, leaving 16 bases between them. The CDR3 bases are TGTGCCAGCAGCTTAGCAGGGAGCTCGAATCTCAATGAGCAGTTCTTC. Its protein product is CASSLAGSSNLNEQFF.

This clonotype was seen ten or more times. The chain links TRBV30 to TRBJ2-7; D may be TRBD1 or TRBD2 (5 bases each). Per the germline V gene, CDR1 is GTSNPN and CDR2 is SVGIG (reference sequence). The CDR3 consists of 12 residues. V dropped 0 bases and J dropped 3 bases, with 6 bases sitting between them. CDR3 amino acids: CAWSVGVYEQYF. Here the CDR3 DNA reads TGTGCCTGGAGTGTGGGGGTCTACGAGCAGTACTTC.

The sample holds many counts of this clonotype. DNA of the CDR3: TGTGCCAGCAGCTTTAAACCCTCGACCGGGGAGCTGTTTTTT. The encoded protein is CASSFKPSTGELFF. This chain links TRBV11-2 with TRBJ2-2; no clear D. Germline-derived CDR1 and CDR2 are SGHAT and FQNNGV. V lost 3 bases to trimming and J lost 5 bases, with 10 bases between them. This CDR3 is 14 amino acids long.

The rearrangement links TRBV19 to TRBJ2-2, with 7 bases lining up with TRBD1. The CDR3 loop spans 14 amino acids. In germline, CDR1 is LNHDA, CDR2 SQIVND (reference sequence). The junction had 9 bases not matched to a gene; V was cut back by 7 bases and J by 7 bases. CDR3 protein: CASTEGGYYGELFF. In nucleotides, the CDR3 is TGTGCCAGTACCGAAGGGGGCTACTACGGGGAGCTGTTTTTT.

CDR3 in DNA: TGTGCCAGCAGTTACCCGCGTCGGCCCTACGAGCAGTACTTC. As protein: CASSYPRRPYEQYF. The chain joins TRBV6-2 or TRBV6-3 to TRBJ2-7; D gene uncertain. This CDR3 has 14 residues. CDR1 MNHEY and CDR2 SVGEGT come from the germline V gene. V was trimmed by 2 bases and J by 2 bases, leaving 10 bases between them.

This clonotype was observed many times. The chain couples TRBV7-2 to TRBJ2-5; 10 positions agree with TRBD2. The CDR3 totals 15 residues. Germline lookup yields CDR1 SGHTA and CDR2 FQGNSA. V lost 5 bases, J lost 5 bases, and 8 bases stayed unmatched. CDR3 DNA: TGTGCCAGCAGCCCTAGCGGGGGCCCCTCGGAGACCCAGTACTTC. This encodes CASSPSGGPSETQYF.

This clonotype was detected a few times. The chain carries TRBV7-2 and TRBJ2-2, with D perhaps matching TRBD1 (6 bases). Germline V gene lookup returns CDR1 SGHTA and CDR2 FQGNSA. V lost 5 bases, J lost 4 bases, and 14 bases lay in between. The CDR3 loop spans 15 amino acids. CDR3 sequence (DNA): TGTGCCAGCAGCCTGGACAGATCTTCCACCGGGGAGCTGTTTTTT. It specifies CASSLDRSSTGELFF.

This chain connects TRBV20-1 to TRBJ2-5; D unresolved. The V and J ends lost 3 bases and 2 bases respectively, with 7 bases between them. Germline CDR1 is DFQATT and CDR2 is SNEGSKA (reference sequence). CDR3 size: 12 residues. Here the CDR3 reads CSARTQQETQYF. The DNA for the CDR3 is TGCAGTGCTAGGACCCAACAAGAGACCCAGTACTTC.

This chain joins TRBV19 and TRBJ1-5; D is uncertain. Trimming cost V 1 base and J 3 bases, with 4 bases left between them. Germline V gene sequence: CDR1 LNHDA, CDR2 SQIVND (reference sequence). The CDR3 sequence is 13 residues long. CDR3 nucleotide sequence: TGTGCCAGTAGTATAGCCATCAATCAGCCCCAGCATTTT. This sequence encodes CASSIAINQPQHF. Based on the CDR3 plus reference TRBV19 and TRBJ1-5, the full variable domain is DGGITQSPKYLFRKEGQNVTLSCEQNLNHDAMYWYRQDPGQGLRLIYYSQIVNDFQKGDIAEGYSVSREKKESFPLTVTSAQKNPTAFYLCASSIAINQPQHFGDGTRLSIL.

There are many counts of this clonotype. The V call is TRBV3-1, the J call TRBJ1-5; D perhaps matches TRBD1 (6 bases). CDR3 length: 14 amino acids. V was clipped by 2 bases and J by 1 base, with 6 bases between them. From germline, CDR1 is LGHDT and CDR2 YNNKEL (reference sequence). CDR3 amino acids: CASSQTGSNQPQHF. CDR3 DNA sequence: TGTGCCAGCAGCCAAACAGGGAGCAATCAGCCCCAGCATTTT.

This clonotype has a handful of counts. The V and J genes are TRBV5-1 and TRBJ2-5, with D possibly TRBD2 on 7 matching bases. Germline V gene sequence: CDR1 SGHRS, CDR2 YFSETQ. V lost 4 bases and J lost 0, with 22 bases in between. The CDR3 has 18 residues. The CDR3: CASSLPLWGGTYQETQYF. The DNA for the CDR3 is TGCGCCAGCAGCCTTCCCCTCTGGGGAGGGACATACCAAGAGACCCAGTACTTC.

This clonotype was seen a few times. In DNA form, the CDR3 reads TGCGCCAGCAGCCCGACAGGGGCCAACTCTGGGGCCAACGTCCTGACTTTC. It is translated as CASSPTGANSGANVLTF. The chain combines TRBV5-1 with TRBJ2-6; 8 positions agree with TRBD1. The CDR3 is 17 residues long. CDR1 SGHRS and CDR2 YFSETQ come from the germline V gene. The V segment lost 4 bases and the J segment 0 bases; nucleotides outside the gene matches: 6.

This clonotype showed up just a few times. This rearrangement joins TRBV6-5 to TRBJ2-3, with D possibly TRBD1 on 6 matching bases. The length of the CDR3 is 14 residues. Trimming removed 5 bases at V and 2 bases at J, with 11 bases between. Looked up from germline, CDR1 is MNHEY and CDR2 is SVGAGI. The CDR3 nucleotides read TGTGCCAGCAGTCGTTACAGGGTCACAGATACGCAGTATTTT. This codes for CASSRYRVTDTQYF.

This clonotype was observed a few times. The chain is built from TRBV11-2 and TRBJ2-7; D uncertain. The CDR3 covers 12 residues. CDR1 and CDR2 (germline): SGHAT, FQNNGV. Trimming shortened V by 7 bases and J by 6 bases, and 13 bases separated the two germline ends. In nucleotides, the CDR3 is TGTGCCAGCAATTATGGATCCCTCGAGCAGTACTTC. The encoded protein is CASNYGSLEQYF.

The CDR3 sequence is CASSESGLSYGYTF. The CDR3 bases are TGCGCCAGCAGTGAGTCGGGGCTTAGCTATGGCTACACCTTC. The rearrangement joins TRBV10-2 to TRBJ1-2, with D possibly being TRBD1 (5 bases). CDR1 is WSHSY, CDR2 SAAADI, per germline. There are 14 residues in the CDR3. V was clipped by 0 bases and J by 4 bases, with 9 bases between them.

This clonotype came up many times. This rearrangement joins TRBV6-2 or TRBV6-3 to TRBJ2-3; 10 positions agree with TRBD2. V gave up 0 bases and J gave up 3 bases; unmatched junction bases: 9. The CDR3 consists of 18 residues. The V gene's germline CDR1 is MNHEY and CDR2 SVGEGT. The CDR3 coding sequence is TGTGCCAGCAGTTACTCGACGGCTAGCGGGGGAAGTACAGATACGCAGTATTTT. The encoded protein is CASSYSTASGGSTDTQYF.

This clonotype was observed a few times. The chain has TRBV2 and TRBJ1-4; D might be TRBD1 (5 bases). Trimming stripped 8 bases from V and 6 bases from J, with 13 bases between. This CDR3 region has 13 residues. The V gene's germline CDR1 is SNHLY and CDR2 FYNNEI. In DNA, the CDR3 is TGTGCCAGCCGGGGCTCCAGGGATGAAAAACTGTTTTTT. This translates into CASRGSRDEKLFF.

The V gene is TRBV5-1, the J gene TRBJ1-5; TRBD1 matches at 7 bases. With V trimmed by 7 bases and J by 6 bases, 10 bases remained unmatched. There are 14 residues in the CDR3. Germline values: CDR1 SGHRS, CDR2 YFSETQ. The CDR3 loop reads CASRPGGDGQPQHF. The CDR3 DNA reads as TGCGCCAGCCGCCCAGGGGGGGACGGTCAGCCCCAGCATTTT. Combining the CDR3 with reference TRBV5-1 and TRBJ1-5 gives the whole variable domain KAGVTQTPRYLIKTRGQQVTLSCSPISGHRSVSWYQQTPGQGLQFLFEYFSETQRNKGNFPGRFSGRQFSNSRSEMNVSTLELGDSALYLCASRPGGDGQPQHFGDGTRLSIL.

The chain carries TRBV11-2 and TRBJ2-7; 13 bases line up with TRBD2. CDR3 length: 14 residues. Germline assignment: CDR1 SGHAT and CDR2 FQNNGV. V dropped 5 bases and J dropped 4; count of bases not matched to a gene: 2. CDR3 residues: CASSAGLAGYEQYF. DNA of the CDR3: TGTGCCAGCAGCGCGGGACTAGCGGGGTACGAGCAGTACTTC. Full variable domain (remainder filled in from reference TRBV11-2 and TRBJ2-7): EAGVAQSPRYKIIEKRQSVAFWCNPISGHATLYWYQQILGQGPKLLIQFQNNGVVDDSQLPKDRFSAERLKGVDSTLKIQPAKLEDSAVYLCASSAGLAGYEQYFGPGTRLTVT.

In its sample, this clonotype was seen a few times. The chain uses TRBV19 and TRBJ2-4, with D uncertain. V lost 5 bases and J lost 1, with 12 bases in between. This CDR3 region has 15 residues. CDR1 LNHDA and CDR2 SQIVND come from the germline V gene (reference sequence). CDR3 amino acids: CASSHLNSAKNIQYF. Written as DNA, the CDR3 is TGTGCCAGTAGTCATCTCAATTCGGCCAAAAACATTCAGTACTTC.

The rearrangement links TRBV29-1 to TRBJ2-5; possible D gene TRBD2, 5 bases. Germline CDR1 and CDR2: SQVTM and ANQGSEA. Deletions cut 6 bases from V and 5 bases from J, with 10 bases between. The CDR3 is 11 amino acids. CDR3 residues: CSVGLAETQYF. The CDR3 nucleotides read TGCAGCGTAGGTCTAGCCGAGACCCAGTACTTC.

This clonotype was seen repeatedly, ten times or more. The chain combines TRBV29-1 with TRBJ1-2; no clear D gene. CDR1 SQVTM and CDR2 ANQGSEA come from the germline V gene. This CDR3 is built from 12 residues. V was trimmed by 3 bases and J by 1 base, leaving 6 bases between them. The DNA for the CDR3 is TGCAGCGTTGAGGAGGTTAACTATGGCTACACCTTC. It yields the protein CSVEEVNYGYTF. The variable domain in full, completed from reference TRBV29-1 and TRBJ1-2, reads SAVISQKPSRDICQRGTSLTIQCQVDSQVTMMFWYRQQPGQSLTLIATANQGSEATYESGFVIDKFPISRPNLTFSTLTVSNMSPEDSSIYLCSVEEVNYGYTFGSGTRLTVV.

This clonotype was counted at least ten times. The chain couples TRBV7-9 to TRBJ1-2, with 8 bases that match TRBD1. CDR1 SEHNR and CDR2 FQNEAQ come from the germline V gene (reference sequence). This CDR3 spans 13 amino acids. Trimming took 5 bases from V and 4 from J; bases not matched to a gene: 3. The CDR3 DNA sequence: TGTGCCAGCAGCCCAGGGACAGGCTATGGCTACACCTTC. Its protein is CASSPGTGYGYTF.

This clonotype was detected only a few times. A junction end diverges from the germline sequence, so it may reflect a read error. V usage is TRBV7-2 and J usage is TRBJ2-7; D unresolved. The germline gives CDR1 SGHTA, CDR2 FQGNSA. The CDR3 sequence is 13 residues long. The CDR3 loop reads CASSPPGGYKQYF. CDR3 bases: TGTGCCAGCAGCCCTCCGGGCGGCTACAAGCAGTACTTC.